Below, 10 T cell receptor beta chains from the same sample are listed, as sequenced in a study of regulatory T cells in long-lasting Graves disease. Arm-PCR of CDR3 regions and iRepertoire HTBI primers were the basis on which TCR beta libraries were built. TCRdb analysed the multiplex PCR reads with MiXCR anew, one entry per CDR3 protein. Of fewer than 350,000 distinct CDR3 sequences listed, approximately 20% were seen once; the top ten hold about 39%. The time point here: newly diagnosed GD, antithyroid drugs for less than 3 months. TCR sequences were obtained from RNA taken from PBMCs. Specimen: peripheral blood mononuclear cells (PBMCs), collected at new diagnosis, from a patient treated with antithyroid drugs. All receptors derive from a female donor with Graves disease.

This clonotype appeared many times. The chain links TRBV7-6 to TRBJ2-3; 11 positions match TRBD2. With V trimmed by 1 base and J by 2 bases, 11 bases remained unmatched. CDR3 length: 19 amino acids. The germline V gene has CDR1 SGHVS and CDR2 FNYEAQ. CDR3 in amino acids: CASSLVETSGILTTDTQYF. The CDR3 region has the DNA TGTGCCAGCAGCTTAGTGGAGACTAGCGGGATCCTGACCACAGATACGCAGTATTTT.

V and J are TRBV20-1 and TRBJ2-1, with 9 bases lining up with TRBD1. The CDR3 sequence is 12 residues long. Trimming took 8 bases from V and 6 from J; bases not matched to a gene: 5. In germline, CDR1 is DFQATT, CDR2 SNEGSKA (reference sequence). CDR3 amino acids: CSTGDRVNEQFF. The CDR3 region has the DNA TGCAGTACTGGGGACAGGGTCAATGAGCAGTTCTTC.

The chain employs TRBV6-5 and TRBJ1-1; D ambiguous. Germline V gives CDR1 MNHEY, CDR2 SVGAGI. The V end lost 0 bases, the J end lost 4 bases, and 6 bases lay between the germline ends. This CDR3 has 13 amino acids. CDR3 region: CASSYSRTTEAFF. The CDR3, as DNA: TGTGCCAGCAGTTACTCAAGGACCACTGAAGCTTTCTTT.

The V gene is TRBV5-1, the J gene TRBJ2-2; the D call may be TRBD1 or TRBD2 (5 bases each). This CDR3 spans 16 amino acids. Germline V gives CDR1 SGHRS, CDR2 YFSETQ. V was shortened by 3 bases and J by 0 bases, with 12 bases between the two germline ends. The CDR3: CASSSTGAANTGELFF. The DNA of the CDR3 is TGCGCCAGCAGCTCTACCGGGGCCGCGAACACCGGGGAGCTGTTTTTT.

This clonotype was recorded at least ten times. V is TRBV5-1 and J is TRBJ1-1; TRBD1 is a possible D gene (6 bases). CDR3 length: 19 residues. Germline-derived CDR1 and CDR2 are SGHRS and YFSETQ. Trimming removed 0 bases at V and 6 bases at J, with 27 bases between. Here the CDR3 DNA reads TGCGCCAGCAGCTTGGTGGTTAAGGTGGGGGGCCATGGGACCCCTGAAGCTTTCTTT. Amino acids: CASSLVVKVGGHGTPEAFF.

About this clonotype itself: With only one base between it and a far larger clone, this is likely a read error. J is TRBJ1-4 and V is TRBV2; TRBD1 agrees at 7 bases. The CDR3 totals 14 residues. Germline assignment: CDR1 SNHLY and CDR2 FYNNEI. CDR3 nucleotides: TGTGCCAGCAGCCCTCGGGACAGAGCTGAAAGACTGTTTTTT. Translated: CASSPRDRAERLFF.

As to this clonotype: This may come from a read error, since a much larger clone is one base off. The V and J genes are TRBV28 and TRBJ2-5; D possibly uses TRBD1 or TRBD2 (5 bases each). The length of the CDR3 is 15 residues. CDR1 is MDHEN and CDR2 is SYDVKM in the germline V gene. The CDR3 DNA follows: TGTGCCAGCAGTTTGCAGGGAGACGCCCAAGAGGCCCAGTACTTC. Translation gives CASSLQGDAQEAQYF.

This clonotype was recorded many times. This chain links TRBV27 with TRBJ2-5; tentative D call: TRBD2 (6 bases). Trimming removed 5 bases from V and 9 bases from J, with 13 bases in between. The CDR3 is 12 amino acids. Germline loops: CDR1 MNHEY, CDR2 SMNVEV (reference sequence). CDR3 sequence (DNA): TGTGCCAGCAGTACCACCGGGGGAGCCCAGTACTTC. This encodes CASSTTGGAQYF.

This clonotype was found many times. The CDR3 loop reads CASSPRAGGTGELFF. For the CDR3, the DNA is TGTGCCAGCAGCCCCCGCGCCGGCGGGACCGGGGAGCTGTTTTTT. The chain uses TRBV19 and TRBJ2-2; D perhaps matches TRBD2 (5 bases). Germline values: CDR1 LNHDA, CDR2 SQIVND (reference sequence). The V gene lost 9 bases and the J gene lost 5 bases, with 19 bases spanning the gap. The CDR3 spans 15 residues.

Many counts were recorded for this clonotype. The CDR3 sequence: CSASSGANVLTF. In nucleotides, the CDR3 is TGCAGTGCGAGCTCTGGGGCCAACGTCCTGACTTTC. V usage is TRBV20-1 and J usage is TRBJ2-6; D is unclear. CDR1 and CDR2 (germline): DFQATT, SNEGSKA (reference sequence). Trimming removed 6 bases from V and 0 bases from J, with 3 bases in between. CDR3 length equals 12 residues.